The 10 T cell receptor beta chains below all came from one sample that was sequenced in a study of response to subunit inactivated influenza vaccine. TCRdb re-analysed the RT-PCR reads in MiXCR, keeping a single row per CDR3 protein. The profile shows 650,000 or so distinct CDR3 sequences, less than 15% of them singletons. The sample consisted of PBMCs from blood, taken around 15 days before vaccination. The receptors derive from a man aged 50 to 60 who received an inactivated influenza vaccine.

This clonotype was observed a few times. The V call is TRBV4-1, the J call TRBJ2-2; perhaps TRBD1 as D (7 bases). Trimming left V 4 bases short and J 0 bases short, with 18 bases between. Germline CDR1 is MGHRA and CDR2 is YSYEKL. The CDR3 totals 18 residues. CDR3 sequence: CASSPSGLQGPNTGELFF. DNA for the CDR3: TGCGCCAGCAGCCCTTCCGGACTACAGGGGCCGAACACCGGGGAGCTGTTTTTT.

This chain connects TRBV12-3 or TRBV12-4 to TRBJ2-1, with 9 bases fitting TRBD2. CDR3 length equals 15 residues. V lost 3 bases and J lost 8; bases outside the gene matches: 8. The CDR3 sequence is CASSFRGLAGYEQFF. The CDR3 DNA is TGTGCCAGCAGTTTTAGGGGGCTAGCGGGATATGAGCAGTTCTTC.

The V gene is TRBV7-2, the J gene TRBJ2-2, with 11 nucleotides matching TRBD2. CDR1 SGHTA and CDR2 FQGNSA come from the germline V gene. J lost 6 bases, V lost 5 bases, and 5 bases had no gene match. The CDR3 sequence is 15 residues long. As DNA, the CDR3 is TGTGCCAGCAGCCCCTTAGCGGGAGGGGCCGGGGAGCTGTTTTTT. Translated, it gives CASSPLAGGAGELFF.

This clonotype was seen only a few times. This chain joins TRBV5-1 and TRBJ2-2, with D possibly called TRBD1 or TRBD2 (5 bases each). V was cut by 5 bases and J by 3 bases, with 11 bases left in between. This CDR3 contains 14 residues. Germline V CDR1 and CDR2: SGHRS, YFSETQ. The DNA for the CDR3 is TGCGCCAGCAGGGGGGAAACTGACACCGGGGAGCTGTTTTTT. Protein product: CASRGETDTGELFF.

The chain carries TRBV11-2 and TRBJ2-7, with TRBD2 matching over 13 bases. The germline V gene has CDR1 SGHAT and CDR2 FQNNGV. J was trimmed by 5 bases and V by 5 bases; bases with no gene match: 6. The CDR3 totals 15 residues. CDR3 residues: CASSGLAGVKNEQYF. The CDR3 DNA reads TGTGCCAGCAGCGGACTAGCGGGGGTGAAGAACGAGCAGTACTTC.

This chain joins TRBV10-2 and TRBJ2-1, with D possibly matching TRBD1 (6 bases). CDR3 size: 15 residues. The germline V gene has CDR1 WSHSY and CDR2 SAAADI. Trimming cost V 5 bases and J 6 bases, with 17 bases left between them. Here the CDR3 DNA reads TGCGCCAGCAGTTCGGAACAGGGATTTTTCAATGAGCAGTTCTTC. As protein: CASSSEQGFFNEQFF.

The chain employs TRBV7-3 and TRBJ2-2; D is uncertain. The CDR3 sequence is 14 residues long. V was pared by 2 bases and J by 7 bases, with 11 bases between. CDR1 and CDR2 from the germline V gene are SGHTA and FQGTGA. CDR3: CASSLDPGVGELFF. CDR3 nucleotides: TGTGCCAGCAGCTTAGACCCGGGCGTCGGGGAGCTGTTTTTT.

This clonotype has just a few counts. The chain combines TRBV5-1 with TRBJ2-3; D is ambiguous. The V and J ends lost 5 bases and 0 bases respectively, with 7 bases between them. The V gene's germline CDR1 is SGHRS and CDR2 YFSETQ. The CDR3 extends over 13 amino acids. The CDR3 bases are TGCGCCAGCAGACCATTTAGCACAGATACGCAGTATTTT. This sequence encodes CASRPFSTDTQYF.

This clonotype was picked up a small number of times. The chain employs TRBV5-1 and TRBJ2-5, with a tentative D call TRBD1 (5 bases). Trimming took off 3 bases at V and 1 base at J, with 10 bases between the two ends. Germline V lookup: CDR1 SGHRS, CDR2 YFSETQ. CDR3 length: 14 residues. In DNA form, the CDR3 reads TGCGCCAGCAGCTGGGGCACTATCCAAGAGACCCAGTACTTC. Translation: CASSWGTIQETQYF.

V and J are TRBV12-3 or TRBV12-4 and TRBJ2-7, with 8 bases lining up with TRBD2. There are 15 residues in the CDR3. The junction had 8 bases not matched to a gene; V was cut back by 2 bases and J by 5 bases. The CDR3 spells CASSLLAGAPHEQYF. CDR3 nucleotides: TGTGCCAGCAGTTTACTAGCGGGCGCTCCCCACGAGCAGTACTTC.